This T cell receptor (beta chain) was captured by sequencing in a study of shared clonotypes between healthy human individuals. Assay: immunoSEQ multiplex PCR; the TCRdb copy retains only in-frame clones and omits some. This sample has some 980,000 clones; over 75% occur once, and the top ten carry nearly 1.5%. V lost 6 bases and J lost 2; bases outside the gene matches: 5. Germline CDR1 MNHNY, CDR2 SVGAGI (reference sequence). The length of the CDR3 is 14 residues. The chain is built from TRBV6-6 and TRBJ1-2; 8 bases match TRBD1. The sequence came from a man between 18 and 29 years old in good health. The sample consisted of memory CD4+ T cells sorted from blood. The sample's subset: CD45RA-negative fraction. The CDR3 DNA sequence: TGTGCCAGCAGGGCACAGGGGGTGAACTATGGCTACACCTTC. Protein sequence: CASRAQGVNYGYTF.